The 23 T cell receptor beta chains in this list originate from one sample, sequenced in a study of T-cell reconstitution after alpha-beta-depleted transplantation in children. Researchers prepared the TCRbeta library using unique molecular identifiers, the study reports. Each CDR3 protein is one row after TCRdb ran MiXCR on the PCR reads. Seen here are over 150,000 distinct CDR3 sequences, 6.6% observed once, and the top ten hold more than 5.5%. The source material was PBMCs, sampled before TCRalphabeta/CD19-depleted stem cell transplant. The receptors stem from a boy younger than 10 with acute lymphoblastic leukemia, due to receive a stem cell transplant.

The chain links TRBV6-1 to TRBJ1-4; the D is unclear. The CDR3 is made up of 13 amino acids. Per the germline V gene, CDR1 is MNHNS and CDR2 is SASEGT. The V gene lost 8 bases and the J gene lost 3 bases, with 10 bases spanning the gap. CDR3 loop: CASGPEPNEKLFF. The CDR3 region has the DNA TGTGCCAGCGGGCCGGAGCCTAATGAAAAACTGTTTTTT.

This clonotype was observed at least ten times. The chain couples TRBV10-3 to TRBJ1-2; no firm D call. The length of the CDR3 is 10 residues. Trimming removed 10 bases from V and 5 bases from J, with 8 bases in between. Germline loops: CDR1 ENHRY, CDR2 SYGVKD. CDR3 amino acids: CATLEYGYTF. The CDR3 nucleotides read TGTGCCACTTTAGAATATGGCTACACCTTC.

This clonotype was recorded a few times. The gene calls are TRBV5-1 and TRBJ2-7; 9 positions match TRBD1. The length of the CDR3 is 15 residues. Germline V gene sequence: CDR1 SGHRS, CDR2 YFSETQ. The trim removed 4 bases at V and 6 bases at J, leaving 11 bases unmatched. The CDR3 DNA is TGCGCCAGCAGCATAACGGGGACAGGGAAACGCGAGCAGTACTTC. It codes for CASSITGTGKREQYF.

The rearrangement links TRBV10-3 to TRBJ2-7, with D tentatively TRBD1 or TRBD2 (6 bases each). CDR1 and CDR2 from the germline V gene are ENHRY and SYGVKD. V lost 2 bases, J lost 2 bases, and 16 bases lay in between. The CDR3 is 16 residues long. The CDR3 region has the DNA TGTGCCATCAGTGAGCCGGGAGACAGGAATCCCTACGAGCAGTACTTC. Protein product: CAISEPGDRNPYEQYF.

The table lists this clonotype with a few counts. The rearrangement uses TRBV20-1 and TRBJ2-6, with TRBD2 identical over 12 bases. This CDR3 is 18 amino acids long. The germline gives CDR1 DFQATT, CDR2 SNEGSKA (reference sequence). The ends lost 2 bases at V and 0 bases at J; junction bases unmatched: 5. The chain's CDR3 is CSARPTSGRNSGANVLTF. The CDR3 DNA is TGCAGTGCTAGACCTACTAGCGGGAGGAACTCTGGGGCCAACGTCCTGACTTTC.

This clonotype was observed at least ten times. The rearrangement uses TRBV12-3 or TRBV12-4 and TRBJ2-5; 16 bases map to TRBD2. The CDR3 loop spans 15 amino acids. J lost 3 bases, V lost 8 bases, and 3 bases had no gene match. The CDR3 is CASGTSGGAKETQYF. The CDR3 DNA is TGTGCCAGCGGGACTAGCGGGGGGGCGAAAGAGACCCAGTACTTC.

This clonotype was recorded many times. The CDR3 nucleotides read TGCGCCAGCAGCTCCACCGGACAGCGGACCTCTGGAAACACCATATATTTT. Its translation is CASSSTGQRTSGNTIYF. The chain links TRBV5-1 to TRBJ1-3, with a weak D call TRBD1 (6 bases). The germline V and J ends were trimmed by 3 bases and 0 bases, with 16 bases remaining between them. Germline V gene lookup returns CDR1 SGHRS and CDR2 YFSETQ. The length of the CDR3 is 17 residues. Together with reference TRBV5-1 and TRBJ1-3, the CDR3 gives the full variable domain: KAGVTQTPRYLIKTRGQQVTLSCSPISGHRSVSWYQQTPGQGLQFLFEYFSETQRNKGNFPGRFSGRQFSNSRSEMNVSTLELGDSALYLCASSSTGQRTSGNTIYFGEGSWLTVV.

This clonotype was counted at least ten times. CDR3 in DNA: TGCGCCAGCAGCCCGGAGGGGGAGGTCTACGAGCAGTACTTC. Translation: CASSPEGEVYEQYF. The rearrangement joins TRBV5-1 to TRBJ2-7; D may match TRBD1 or TRBD2 (6 bases each). The germline V gene has CDR1 SGHRS and CDR2 YFSETQ. The V end lost 4 bases, the J end lost 3 bases, and 14 bases lay between the germline ends. The CDR3 consists of 14 residues.

This clonotype has ten or more counts. The chain links TRBV28 to TRBJ1-6, with 9 nucleotides matching TRBD1. The CDR3 is 15 amino acids. CDR1 is MDHEN and CDR2 is SYDVKM in the germline V gene. J was trimmed by 9 bases and V by 5 bases; bases with no gene match: 8. CDR3 nucleotides: TGTGCCAGCAGTGTCATGGTGACAGGGGGTTCACCCCTCCACTTT. It codes for CASSVMVTGGSPLHF. The variable domain in full, with the rest retrieved from reference TRBV28 and TRBJ1-6, is DVKVTQSSRYLVKRTGEKVFLECVQDMDHENMFWYRQDPGLGLRLIYFSYDVKMKEKGDIPEGYSVSREKKERFSLILESASTNQTSMYLCASSVMVTGGSPLHFGNGTRLTVT.

This clonotype came up a few times. The CDR3 DNA reads as TGTGCCAGCAGCTTGCGCCGGGCAGCAAACTCCTACGAGCAGTACTTC. The encoded protein is CASSLRRAANSYEQYF. The rearrangement uses TRBV7-2 and TRBJ2-7; no firm D call. CDR3 length: 16 residues. Germline V gives CDR1 SGHTA, CDR2 FQGNSA. Trimming stripped 3 bases from V and 0 bases from J, with 15 bases between.

This clonotype was found many times. The chain uses TRBV5-5 and TRBJ1-1; D gene uncertain. This CDR3 is 13 amino acids long. Between the trimmed V and J ends, which lost 2 bases and 1 base, there was a span of 6 bases. Looked up from germline, CDR1 is SGHKS and CDR2 is YYEKEE (reference sequence). The CDR3 reads CASSFNRNTEAFF. The DNA of the CDR3 is TGTGCCAGCAGCTTTAACAGGAACACTGAAGCTTTCTTT.

Ten or more counts support this clonotype. The V call is TRBV28, the J call TRBJ1-1, with no clear D. The V and J ends lost 5 bases and 4 bases respectively, with 20 bases between them. The CDR3 runs 16 residues. Germline V gene sequence: CDR1 MDHEN, CDR2 SYDVKM. The CDR3 DNA sequence: TGTGCCAGCAGTCCAACGAATCCCCGGACGGGCACTGAAGCTTTCTTT. This encodes CASSPTNPRTGTEAFF.

The chain is built from TRBV6-2 or TRBV6-3 and TRBJ2-2; D is unclear. CDR1 is MNHEY, CDR2 SVGEGT, per germline. The CDR3 totals 16 residues. Trimming pared 6 bases from V and 6 bases from J, leaving 20 bases between. The CDR3 DNA reads as TGTGCCAGCAGGCCGACGCCGGAGTTAAACCCCGGGGAGCTGTTTTTT. Translating it yields CASRPTPELNPGELFF.

The chain carries TRBV28 and TRBJ2-1; 9 positions match TRBD2. In germline, CDR1 is MDHEN, CDR2 SYDVKM. The junction had 6 bases not matched to a gene; V was cut back by 3 bases and J by 6 bases. This CDR3 is 15 amino acids long. The CDR3 sequence: CASSLSLAGINEQFF. For the CDR3, the DNA is TGTGCCAGCAGTTTGTCTCTAGCGGGGATCAATGAGCAGTTCTTC.

This clonotype has ten or more counts. The chain is built from TRBV5-1 and TRBJ2-7, with D maybe TRBD2 (6 bases). From germline, CDR1 is SGHRS and CDR2 YFSETQ. V was shortened by 4 bases and J by 4 bases, with 21 bases between the two germline ends. The CDR3 runs 16 residues. In DNA, the CDR3 is TGCGCCAGCAGCCACGAGAGGGGCGGGGCTGGTTACGAGCAGTACTTC. It specifies CASSHERGGAGYEQYF.

This clonotype has ten or more counts. The chain employs TRBV28 and TRBJ1-1, with D perhaps matching TRBD1 (5 bases). Per the germline V gene, CDR1 is MDHEN and CDR2 is SYDVKM. The CDR3 has 15 amino acids. The ends were cut back, 6 bases at V and 0 bases at J, with 14 bases in the middle. The DNA for the CDR3 is TGTGCCAGCAGCCTCGAGGGGTACCTGAACACTGAAGCTTTCTTT. Encoded protein: CASSLEGYLNTEAFF.

This clonotype came up a few times. The chain's CDR3 is CASSLPTPGNTIYF. The CDR3 DNA reads TGCGCCAGCAGCTTGCCGACGCCTGGAAACACCATATATTTT. This chain connects TRBV5-1 to TRBJ1-3; D gene uncertain. V was shortened by 1 base and J by 2 bases, with 7 bases between the two germline ends. Looked up from germline, CDR1 is SGHRS and CDR2 is YFSETQ. There are 14 residues in the CDR3.

This clonotype was seen repeatedly, ten times or more. This chain joins TRBV20-1 and TRBJ2-1, with D unclear. The germline V gene has CDR1 DFQATT and CDR2 SNEGSKA (reference sequence). There are 10 residues in the CDR3. The CDR3: CSGSPNEQFF. The CDR3, as DNA: TGCAGCGGCAGCCCCAATGAGCAGTTCTTC.

This clonotype was picked up many times. CDR3 amino acids: CASSETGNEQFF. In nucleotides, the CDR3 is TGTGCCAGCAGCGAGACTGGCAATGAGCAGTTCTTC. The chain has TRBV5-5 and TRBJ2-1, with unresolved D. Trimming shortened V by 4 bases and J by 6 bases, and 8 bases separated the two germline ends. The CDR3 totals 12 residues. Germline CDR1 reads SGHKS; CDR2 reads YYEKEE (reference sequence).

This clonotype was picked up a small number of times. V is TRBV27 and J is TRBJ2-7, with D perhaps matching TRBD1 (5 bases). The CDR3 covers 15 residues. Germline assignment: CDR1 MNHEY and CDR2 SMNVEV (reference sequence). V gave up 3 bases and J gave up 0 bases, with 12 bases separating them. Written as DNA, the CDR3 is TGTGCCAGCAGTTTCTCTTCAGGGTACTCCTACGAGCAGTACTTC. This codes for CASSFSSGYSYEQYF.

With respect to this clonotype: A read error is likely, as this CDR3 ends without the conserved phenylalanine or tryptophan. The rearrangement links TRBV5-1 to TRBJ2-5; 7 positions match TRBD1. CDR3 size: 14 residues. The V segment lost 4 bases and the J segment 5 bases; nucleotides outside the gene matches: 8. The V gene's germline CDR1 is SGHRS and CDR2 YFSETQ. CDR3 residues: CASSSGQVRETQYS. In DNA form, the CDR3 reads TGCGCCAGCAGCAGCGGACAGGTCAGGGAGACCCAGTACTCC.

This clonotype has more than one count but fewer than ten. The rearrangement joins TRBV7-3 to TRBJ2-1; tentative D call: TRBD1 (6 bases). Trimming removed 3 bases at V and 8 bases at J, with 17 bases between. This CDR3 is 15 amino acids long. CDR1 and CDR2 (germline): SGHTA, FQGTGA. CDR3 region: CASSLTGGGRDEQFF. DNA for the CDR3: TGTGCCAGCAGCTTGACTGGGGGCGGAAGGGATGAGCAGTTCTTC.

This clonotype was detected ten times or more. J is TRBJ2-2 and V is TRBV28; 8 bases agree with TRBD2. Germline assignment: CDR1 MDHEN and CDR2 SYDVKM. The CDR3 extends over 16 amino acids. J gave up 4 bases and V 7 bases, and 11 bases lay outside the gene matches. CDR3 sequence (DNA): TGTGCCAGCACCCCGCTCCAGCGGGGGATCACCGGGGAGCTGTTTTTT. It encodes CASTPLQRGITGELFF.